This T cell receptor beta chain was recovered during a study of blood T cell repertoires in COVID-19. Study information: Both acute and convalescent COVID-19 samples were obtained from the United States, Italy and Spain. PBMCs, B-cell-depleted T cells, or T cells were the source of the cDNA or gDNA that made up the material.

In the authors' methods: Quantification of nucleated cells was approximated via reference gene primer amplification. Measured with immunoSEQ multiplex PCR; TCRdb has only the in-frame clones, and not every one. D and trimming were read from the DNA, whereas the V and J calls and clone size are those reported in that table. Among around 250,000 clones listed, more than 75% were seen once. This receptor was obtained from a woman over 75 with COVID-19, enrolled during active disease. Source material: peripheral blood.

CDR3 sequence reads: CASSPPVEELQFF. CDR3 DNA sequence: TGTGCCAGCTCACCCCCCGTCGAAGAGTTACAGTTCTTC. V gene TRBV18 combines with J gene TRBJ2-1; D gene ambiguous. V lost 3 bases and J lost 13, with 16 bases in between. This CDR3 comprises 13 residues. CDR1 is KGHSH and CDR2 is LQKENI in the germline V gene.